This is a list of T cell receptor beta chains from one sample in a study of shared clonotypes between healthy human individuals. The data were produced by immunoSEQ multiplex PCR, yet TCRdb's version contains in-frame clones alone and is incomplete. The repertoire holds about 2.5 million clones, with about nine tenths as singletons. Sequencing was performed on naive CD4+ T cells from PBMCs. The receptors come from a man aged 18 to 35 in good health. Some clones in this sample may be carry-over from other donors' samples. Each CDR3 is given with its conserved first and last residue. Each record gives: J gene, clone size, V gene, D gene, CDR3 length, CDR3 DNA, CDR3 protein. The D gene is left open where the match is weak. Only some rows state a clone size, as once, few, many or a class for expanded clones.

>TRBJ2-7|-|TRBV4-1|-|14
TGCGCCAGCAGCCTAGCAAGTGGCTCCTACGAGCAGTACTTC
CASSLASGSYEQYF
>TRBJ2-5|-|TRBV16|-|13
TGTGCCAGCGTGAGAGGATACCAAGAGACCCAGTACTTC
CASVRGYQETQYF
>TRBJ2-1|once|TRBV9|TRBD2|16
TGTGCCAGCAGCCGCCGCCCAGCGGGATCGGCGAATGAGCAGTTCTTC
CASSRRPAGSANEQFF
>TRBJ1-1|few|TRBV18|-|15
TGTGCCAGCTCACCGAACGGCAGGGGACTCACTGAAGCTTTCTTT
CASSPNGRGLTEAFF
>TRBJ2-7|-|TRBV6-5|TRBD1|14
TGTGCCAGCAGTTACCGCAGGGGGCTCTACGAGCAGTACTTC
CASSYRRGLYEQYF
>TRBJ2-2|-|TRBV28|TRBD2|17
TGTGCCAGCAGCCCCACTAGCGGGAGGGCCGGTACCGGGGAGCTGTTTTTT
CASSPTSGRAGTGELFF
>TRBJ2-7|once|TRBV19|-|14
TGTGCCAGTAGCCGCAGAGCTGACAACTACGAGCAGTACTTC
CASSRRADNYEQYF
>TRBJ2-6|-|TRBV5-1|TRBD1|19
TGCGCCAGCAGCCTACGGACAGGGCGCGGAAGCTCTGGGGCCAACGTCCTGACTTTC
CASSLRTGRGSSGANVLTF
>TRBJ2-7|-|TRBV18|-|16
TGTGCCAGCTCACCAGGAGGGGGTCTTAGGCTCTACGAGCAGTACTTC
CASSPGGGLRLYEQYF
>TRBJ2-5|once|TRBV7-8|-|15
TGTGCCAGCAGCTTTAAGAACGGGCCGACGGGGACCCAGTACTTC
CASSFKNGPTGTQYF
>TRBJ2-1|-|TRBV7-8|-|12
TGTGCCAGCAGCTTCTTTCGGGAGGAGCAGTTCTTC
CASSFFREEQFF
>TRBJ1-1|-|TRBV4-1|TRBD1|16
TGCGCCAGCAGCCAATTCAGGGGGGTGGTTGGCACTGAAGCTTTCTTT
CASSQFRGVVGTEAFF
>TRBJ2-1|-|TRBV10-3|TRBD2|16
TGTGCCATCTCCCTAGCGGGAGGGCAAGGGGACAGTGAGCAGTTCTTC
CAISLAGGQGDSEQFF
>TRBJ2-3|-|TRBV5-1|TRBD1|17
TGCGCCAGCAGCTTGATTGGACGACAGGGGGTGGCAGATACGCAGTATTTT
CASSLIGRQGVADTQYF
>TRBJ1-4|-|TRBV5-4|-|14
TGTGCCAGCAGCTTAGGAGGGTATAATGAAAAACTGTTTTTT
CASSLGGYNEKLFF
>TRBJ2-2|-|TRBV5-1|-|12
TGCGCCAGCGGAACTAGCACCGGGGAGCTGTTTTTT
CASGTSTGELFF
>TRBJ1-3|-|TRBV9|-|15
TGTGCCAGCAGCGTAGAGTCTGGGGCTGGAAACACCATATATTTT
CASSVESGAGNTIYF
>TRBJ2-7|once|TRBV20-1|-|11
TGCAGTGCGCCGCCGCGGAACGAGCAGTACTTC
CSAPPRNEQYF
>TRBJ1-1|-|TRBV5-1|-|12
TGCGCCAGCAAAGATGTCGGCACTGAAGCTTTCTTT
CASKDVGTEAFF
>TRBJ2-7|-|TRBV28|-|16
TGTGCCAGCAGTTCCCACAGCGCCGGGACCAAAGGTTGGCAGTACTTC
CASSSHSAGTKGWQYF